This T cell receptor beta chain was found in a study of cytomegalovirus exposure and HLA in healthy donors. Findings and limits, study-wide: A classifier reportedly called cytomegalovirus status with high sensitivity and specificity.

PCR employed 60 Vbeta and 13 Jbeta primers. Sequenced by immunoSEQ multiplex PCR; TCRdb stores in-frame clones only, minus some. The sample carries about 200,000 clones, roughly 80% recorded once. CDR1 and CDR2 from the germline V gene are MNHEY and SVGAGI. Trimming cost V 5 bases and J 0 bases, with 7 bases left between them. The CDR3 extends over 13 amino acids. Concerning this clone: What it binds is unknown.

This TCR was sampled from a woman aged 18-29 years in good health and CMV-seronegative. Sequencing used PBMCs. The genes are TRBV6-5 and TRBJ1-1, with D hard to call. The CDR3 sequence is CASSVGMNTEAFF. The CDR3 coding sequence is TGTGCCAGCAGTGTCGGGATGAACACTGAAGCTTTCTTT.